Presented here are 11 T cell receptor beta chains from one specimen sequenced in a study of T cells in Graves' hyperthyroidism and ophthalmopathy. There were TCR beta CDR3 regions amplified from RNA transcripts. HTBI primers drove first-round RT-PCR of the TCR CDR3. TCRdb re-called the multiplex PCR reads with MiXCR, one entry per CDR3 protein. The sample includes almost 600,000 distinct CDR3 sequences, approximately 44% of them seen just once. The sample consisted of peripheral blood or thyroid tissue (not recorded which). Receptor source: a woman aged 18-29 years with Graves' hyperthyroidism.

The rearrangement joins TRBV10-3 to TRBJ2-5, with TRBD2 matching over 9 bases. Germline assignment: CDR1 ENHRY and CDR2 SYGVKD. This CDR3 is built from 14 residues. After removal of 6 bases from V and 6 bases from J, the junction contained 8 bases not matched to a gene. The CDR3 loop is CAISKREDQKTQYF. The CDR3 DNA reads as TGTGCCATCAGCAAGCGGGAGGATCAAAAGACCCAGTACTTC.

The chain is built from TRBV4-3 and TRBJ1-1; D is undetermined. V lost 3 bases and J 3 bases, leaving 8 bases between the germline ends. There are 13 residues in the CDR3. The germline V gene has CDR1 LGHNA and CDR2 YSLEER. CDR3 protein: CASSQEFDTEAFF. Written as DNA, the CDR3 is TGCGCCAGCAGCCAGGAGTTTGACACTGAAGCTTTCTTT.

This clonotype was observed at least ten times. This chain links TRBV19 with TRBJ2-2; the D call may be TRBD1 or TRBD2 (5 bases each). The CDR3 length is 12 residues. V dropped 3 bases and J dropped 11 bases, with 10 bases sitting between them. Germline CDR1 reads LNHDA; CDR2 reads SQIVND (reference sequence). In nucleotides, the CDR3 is TGTGCCAGTAGTATCGGGGCAGATGAGCTGTTTTTT. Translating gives CASSIGADELFF.

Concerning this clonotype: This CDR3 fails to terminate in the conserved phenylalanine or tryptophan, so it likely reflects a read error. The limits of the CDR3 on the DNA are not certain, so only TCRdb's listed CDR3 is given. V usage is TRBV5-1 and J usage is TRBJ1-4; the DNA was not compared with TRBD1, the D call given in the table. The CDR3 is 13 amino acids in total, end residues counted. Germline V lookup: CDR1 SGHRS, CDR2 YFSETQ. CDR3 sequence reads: CASSYGTVLEPTI.

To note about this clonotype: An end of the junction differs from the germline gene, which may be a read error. The CDR3 DNA reads as TGTGCCAGCAGCGTGGACAGGAACACTGAAGCTTCCTTT. Translating it yields CASSVDRNTEASF. V and J are TRBV12-3 or TRBV12-4 and TRBJ1-1, with TRBD1 matching 7 bases. The CDR3 runs 13 residues.

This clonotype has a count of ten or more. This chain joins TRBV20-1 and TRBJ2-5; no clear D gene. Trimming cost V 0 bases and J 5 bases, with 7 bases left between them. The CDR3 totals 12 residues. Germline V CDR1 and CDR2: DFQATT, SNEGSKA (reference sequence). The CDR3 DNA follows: TGCAGTGCTAGAGATGACGGGGAGACCCAGTACTTC. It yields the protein CSARDDGETQYF.

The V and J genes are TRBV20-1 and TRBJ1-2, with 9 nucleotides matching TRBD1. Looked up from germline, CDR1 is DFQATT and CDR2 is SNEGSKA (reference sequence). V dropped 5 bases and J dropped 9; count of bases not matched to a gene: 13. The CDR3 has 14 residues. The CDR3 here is CSAQPGTGYGSYTF. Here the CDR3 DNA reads TGCAGTGCTCAACCCGGGACAGGGTACGGCAGCTACACCTTC.

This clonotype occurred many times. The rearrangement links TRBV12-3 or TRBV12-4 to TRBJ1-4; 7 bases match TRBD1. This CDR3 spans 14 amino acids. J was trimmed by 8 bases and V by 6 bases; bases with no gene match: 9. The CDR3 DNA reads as TGTGCCAGCAGCCAAGGGGGCCGATGGGAAAAACTGTTTTTT. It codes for CASSQGGRWEKLFF.

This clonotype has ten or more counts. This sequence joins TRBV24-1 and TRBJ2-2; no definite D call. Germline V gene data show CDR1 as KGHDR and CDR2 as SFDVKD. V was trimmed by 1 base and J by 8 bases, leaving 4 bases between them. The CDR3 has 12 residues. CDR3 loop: CATSDFGGELFF. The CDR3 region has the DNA TGTGCCACCAGTGATTTCGGTGGGGAGCTGTTTTTT.

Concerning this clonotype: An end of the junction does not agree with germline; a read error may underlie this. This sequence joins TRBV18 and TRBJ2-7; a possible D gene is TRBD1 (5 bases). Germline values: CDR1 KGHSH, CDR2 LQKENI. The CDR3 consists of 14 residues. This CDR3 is CASSPYGHGYEQCF. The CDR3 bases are TGTGCCAGCTCACCATATGGACACGGCTACGAGCAGTGCTTC.

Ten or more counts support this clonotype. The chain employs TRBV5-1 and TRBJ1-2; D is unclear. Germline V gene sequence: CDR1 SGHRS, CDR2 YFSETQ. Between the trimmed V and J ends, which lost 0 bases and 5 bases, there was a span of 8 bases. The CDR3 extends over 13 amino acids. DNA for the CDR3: TGCGCCAGCAGCTTGGTCTACAGTTATGGCTACACCTTC. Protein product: CASSLVYSYGYTF.